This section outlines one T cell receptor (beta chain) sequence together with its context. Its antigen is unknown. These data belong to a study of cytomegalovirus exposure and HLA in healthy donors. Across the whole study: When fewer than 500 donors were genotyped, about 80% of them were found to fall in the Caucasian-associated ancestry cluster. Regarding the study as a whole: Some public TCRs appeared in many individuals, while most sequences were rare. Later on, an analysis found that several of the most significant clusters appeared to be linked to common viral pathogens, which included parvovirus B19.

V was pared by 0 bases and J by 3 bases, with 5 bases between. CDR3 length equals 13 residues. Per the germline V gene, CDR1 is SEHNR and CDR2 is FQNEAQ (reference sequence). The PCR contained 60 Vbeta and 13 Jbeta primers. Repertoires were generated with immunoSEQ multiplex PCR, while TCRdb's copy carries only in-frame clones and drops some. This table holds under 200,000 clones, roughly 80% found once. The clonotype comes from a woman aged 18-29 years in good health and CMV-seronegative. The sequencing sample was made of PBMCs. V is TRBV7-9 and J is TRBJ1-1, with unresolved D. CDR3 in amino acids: CASSLASDTEAFF. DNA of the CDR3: TGTGCCAGCAGCTTAGCGTCGGACACTGAAGCTTTCTTT.